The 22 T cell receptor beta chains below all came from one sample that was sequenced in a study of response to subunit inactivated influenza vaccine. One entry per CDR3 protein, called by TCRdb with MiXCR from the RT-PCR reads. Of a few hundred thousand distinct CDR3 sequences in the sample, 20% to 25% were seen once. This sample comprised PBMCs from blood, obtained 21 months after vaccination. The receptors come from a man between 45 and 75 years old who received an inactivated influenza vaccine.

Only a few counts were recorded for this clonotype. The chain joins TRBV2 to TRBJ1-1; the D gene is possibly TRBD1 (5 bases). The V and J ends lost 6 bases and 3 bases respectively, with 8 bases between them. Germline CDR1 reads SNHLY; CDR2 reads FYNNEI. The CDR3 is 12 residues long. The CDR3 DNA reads TGTGCCAGCAGCAGGGTGGACACTGAAGCTTTCTTT. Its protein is CASSRVDTEAFF.

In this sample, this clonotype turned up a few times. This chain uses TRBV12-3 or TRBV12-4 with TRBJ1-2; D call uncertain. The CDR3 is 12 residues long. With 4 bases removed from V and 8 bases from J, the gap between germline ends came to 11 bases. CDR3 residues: CASSSYPGGYTF. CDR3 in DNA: TGTGCCAGCAGTTCTTACCCTGGGGGCTACACCTTC.

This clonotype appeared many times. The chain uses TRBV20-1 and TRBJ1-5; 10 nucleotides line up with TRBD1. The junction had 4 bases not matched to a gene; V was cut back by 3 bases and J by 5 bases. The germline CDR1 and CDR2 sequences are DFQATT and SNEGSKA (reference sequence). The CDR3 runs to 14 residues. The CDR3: CSAREGTGDQPQHF. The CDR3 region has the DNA TGCAGTGCTAGGGAAGGGACAGGGGATCAGCCCCAGCATTTT.

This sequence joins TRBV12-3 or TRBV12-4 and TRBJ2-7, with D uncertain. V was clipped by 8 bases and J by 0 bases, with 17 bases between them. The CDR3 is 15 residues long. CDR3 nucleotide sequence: TGTGCCAGCGGCCCCTCTACGGGTAGCTCCTACGAGCAGTACTTC. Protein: CASGPSTGSSYEQYF.

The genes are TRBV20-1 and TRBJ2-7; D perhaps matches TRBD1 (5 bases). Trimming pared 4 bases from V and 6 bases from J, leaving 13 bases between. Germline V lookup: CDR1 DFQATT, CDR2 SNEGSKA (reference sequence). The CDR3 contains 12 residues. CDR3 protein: CSAKLEGVEQYF. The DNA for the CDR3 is TGCAGTGCTAAACTGGAAGGGGTCGAGCAGTACTTC.

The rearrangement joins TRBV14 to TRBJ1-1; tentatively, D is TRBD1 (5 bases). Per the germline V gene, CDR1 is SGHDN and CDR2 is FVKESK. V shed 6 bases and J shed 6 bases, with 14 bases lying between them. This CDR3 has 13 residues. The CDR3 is CASSTPGYAEAFF. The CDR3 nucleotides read TGTGCCAGCAGTACGCCAGGGTACGCTGAAGCTTTCTTT.

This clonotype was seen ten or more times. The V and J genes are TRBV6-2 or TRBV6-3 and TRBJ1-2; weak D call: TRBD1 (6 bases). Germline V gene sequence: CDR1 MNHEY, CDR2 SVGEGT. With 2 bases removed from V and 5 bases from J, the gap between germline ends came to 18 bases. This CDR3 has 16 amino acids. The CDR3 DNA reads TGTGCCAGCAGTTACATTCCACGGAGGGGGTATTATGGCTACACCTTC. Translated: CASSYIPRRGYYGYTF.

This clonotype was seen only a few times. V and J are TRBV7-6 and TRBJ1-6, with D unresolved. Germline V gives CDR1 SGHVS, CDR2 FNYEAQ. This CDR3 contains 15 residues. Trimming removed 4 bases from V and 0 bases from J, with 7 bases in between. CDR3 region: CASSYISSYNSPLHF. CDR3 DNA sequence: TGTGCCAGCAGCTATATAAGCTCCTATAATTCACCCCTCCACTTT.

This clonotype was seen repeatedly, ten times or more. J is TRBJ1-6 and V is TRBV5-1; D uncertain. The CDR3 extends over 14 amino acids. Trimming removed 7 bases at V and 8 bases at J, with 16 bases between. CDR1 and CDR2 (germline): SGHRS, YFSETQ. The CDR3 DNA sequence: TGCGCCAGCCGATTTGAAGGCCAATATTCACCCCTCCACTTT. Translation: CASRFEGQYSPLHF.

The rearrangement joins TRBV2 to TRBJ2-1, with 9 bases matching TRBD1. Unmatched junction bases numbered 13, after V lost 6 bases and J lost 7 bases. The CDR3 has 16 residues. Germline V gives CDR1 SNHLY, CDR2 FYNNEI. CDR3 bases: TGTGCCAGCAGGGCGGGATCGGGACAGGGTGGGAATGAGCAGTTCTTC. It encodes CASRAGSGQGGNEQFF.

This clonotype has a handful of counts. The CDR3 coding sequence is TGTGCCAGCAGTCCACGGACAGGTCTGAACGAAAAACTGTTTTTT. This codes for CASSPRTGLNEKLFF. The chain couples TRBV12-3 or TRBV12-4 to TRBJ1-4, with 7 nucleotides matching TRBD1. The CDR3 sequence is 15 residues long. The J segment lost 8 bases and the V segment lost 5 bases, leaving 11 bases of the junction unmatched.

The CDR3 region has the DNA TGCGCCAGCAGCTTGGACAGGGACACAGATACGCAGTATTTT. This encodes CASSLDRDTDTQYF. The chain recombines TRBV5-1 with TRBJ2-3, with D perhaps matching TRBD1 (6 bases). Germline-derived CDR1 and CDR2 are SGHRS and YFSETQ. V was shortened by 0 bases and J by 2 bases, with 7 bases between the two germline ends. The CDR3 runs 14 residues.

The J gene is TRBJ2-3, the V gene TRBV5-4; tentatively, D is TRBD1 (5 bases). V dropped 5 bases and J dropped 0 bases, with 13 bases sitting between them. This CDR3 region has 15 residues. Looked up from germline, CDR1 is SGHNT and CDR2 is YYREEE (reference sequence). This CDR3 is CASSFGHLSTDTQYF. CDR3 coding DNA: TGTGCCAGCAGTTTTGGACACCTAAGCACAGATACGCAGTATTTT.

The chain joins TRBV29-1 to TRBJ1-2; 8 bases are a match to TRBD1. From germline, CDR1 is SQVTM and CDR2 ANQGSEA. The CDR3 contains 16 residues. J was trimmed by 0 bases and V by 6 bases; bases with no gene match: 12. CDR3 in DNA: TGCAGCGTCCTTTGGGCCGACAGGGGAGCTAACTATGGCTACACCTTC. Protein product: CSVLWADRGANYGYTF.

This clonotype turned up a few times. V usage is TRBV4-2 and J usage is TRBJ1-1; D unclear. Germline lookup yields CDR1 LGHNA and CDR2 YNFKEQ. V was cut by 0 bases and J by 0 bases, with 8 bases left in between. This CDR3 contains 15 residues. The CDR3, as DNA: TGTGCCAGCAGCCAAGATCCGGCCATGAACACTGAAGCTTTCTTT. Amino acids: CASSQDPAMNTEAFF.

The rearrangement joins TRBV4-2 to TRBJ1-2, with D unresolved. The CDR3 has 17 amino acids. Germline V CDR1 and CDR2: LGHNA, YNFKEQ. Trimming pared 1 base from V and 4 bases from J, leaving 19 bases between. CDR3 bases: TGTGCCAGCAGCCAAGGCCCCCCAGCGGAGGCGAGCTATGGCTACACCTTC. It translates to CASSQGPPAEASYGYTF.

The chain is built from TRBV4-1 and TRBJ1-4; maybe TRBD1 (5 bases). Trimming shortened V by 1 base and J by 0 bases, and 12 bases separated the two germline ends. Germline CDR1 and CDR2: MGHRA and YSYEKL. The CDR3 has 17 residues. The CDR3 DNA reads TGCGCCAGCAGCCAAGGTCTGATAGGGGCAACTAATGAAAAACTGTTTTTT. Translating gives CASSQGLIGATNEKLFF.

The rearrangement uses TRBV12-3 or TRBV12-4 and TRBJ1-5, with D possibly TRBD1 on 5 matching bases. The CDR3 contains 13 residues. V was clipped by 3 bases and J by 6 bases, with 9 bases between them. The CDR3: CASSFGDGQPQHF. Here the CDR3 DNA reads TGTGCCAGCAGTTTCGGGGACGGTCAGCCCCAGCATTTT.

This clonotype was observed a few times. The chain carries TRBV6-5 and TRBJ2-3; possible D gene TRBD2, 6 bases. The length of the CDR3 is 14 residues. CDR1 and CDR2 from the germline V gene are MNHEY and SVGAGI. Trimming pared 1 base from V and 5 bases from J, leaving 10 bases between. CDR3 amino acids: CASSYLSGRDTQYF. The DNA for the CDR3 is TGTGCCAGCAGTTACTTGAGCGGGCGAGATACGCAGTATTTT.

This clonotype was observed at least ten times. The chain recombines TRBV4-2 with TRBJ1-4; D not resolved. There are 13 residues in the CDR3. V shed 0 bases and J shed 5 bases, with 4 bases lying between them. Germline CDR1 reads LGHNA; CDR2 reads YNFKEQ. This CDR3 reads CASSQELNEKLFF. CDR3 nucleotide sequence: TGTGCCAGCAGCCAAGAACTAAATGAAAAACTGTTTTTT.

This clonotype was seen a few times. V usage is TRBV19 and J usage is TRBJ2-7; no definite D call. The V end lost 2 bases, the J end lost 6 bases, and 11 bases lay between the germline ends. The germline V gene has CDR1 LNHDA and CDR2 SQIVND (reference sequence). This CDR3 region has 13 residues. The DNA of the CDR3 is TGTGCCAGTAGTATAAGGCTAACCGGCGAGCAGTACTTC. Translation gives CASSIRLTGEQYF. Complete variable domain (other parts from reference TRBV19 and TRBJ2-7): DGGITQSPKYLFRKEGQNVTLSCEQNLNHDAMYWYRQDPGQGLRLIYYSQIVNDFQKGDIAEGYSVSREKKESFPLTVTSAQKNPTAFYLCASSIRLTGEQYFGPGTRLTVT.

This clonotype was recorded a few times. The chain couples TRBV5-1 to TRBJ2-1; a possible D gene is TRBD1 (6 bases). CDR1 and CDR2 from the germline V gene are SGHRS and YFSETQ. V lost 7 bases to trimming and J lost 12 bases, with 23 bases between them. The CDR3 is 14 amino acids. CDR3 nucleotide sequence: TGCGCCAGCGCCGACAGGAGCCAGAATAGTTGGCAGTTCTTC. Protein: CASADRSQNSWQFF. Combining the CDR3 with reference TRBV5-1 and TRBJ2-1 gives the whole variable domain KAGVTQTPRYLIKTRGQQVTLSCSPISGHRSVSWYQQTPGQGLQFLFEYFSETQRNKGNFPGRFSGRQFSNSRSEMNVSTLELGDSALYLCASADRSQNSWQFFGPGTRLTVL.